This TCR beta chain was recorded in a study of cytomegalovirus exposure and HLA in healthy donors (dated by TCRdb to about 2017). Concerning the study at large: In an earlier analysis of several hundred of the donors, 276 Gb of sequence data and some 100 million unique TCR beta sequences from 180 million or so T cells were reported. To predict cytomegalovirus infection status, the study combined high-throughput TCR immunosequencing, statistical association of individual TCRs with disease status, and machine learning. Of the roughly 400 genotyped donors, 65% to 90% fell in the genetic ancestry cluster associated with self-reported Caucasian donors. On average, roughly 250,000 unique TCR beta nucleotide sequences were sequenced per donor among a few hundred genotyped donors of the cohort, with roughly 18% of those sequences being non-productive. The study aimed to test whether signatures of past pathogen exposure could be identified by cataloging public T cell receptors. The study profiled the T cell repertoires of hundreds of subjects by immunosequencing and related them to cytomegalovirus serostatus. All discovery cohort repertoires had been generated using a single sequencing platform. Alongside the repertoire data, information on donor age, sex, ethnicity and CMV serostatus was compiled. Four to six DR-DQ haplotypes were handled as single units for association and clustering, since linkage in the cohort was strong. Genome-wide SNP genotypes for about three fifths of the 666 donors were used in a later genetic analysis, which treated that subset as a discovery cohort. Class I and class II HLA loci were covered by the typing at four-digit resolution. In addition to the first cohort of 650 to 750 subjects, a separate validation cohort of 130 or so different subjects was used. In a later analysis, previously published TCR beta repertoires from hundreds of donors were re-analyzed and high-resolution HLA genotyping was added so that TCR occurrence patterns could be studied. In an earlier analysis of 500 to 650 of the donors, high-throughput TCR beta sequencing was used to judge whether each TCR beta V gene segment behaved as functional or pseudogenic. The number of donors typed differed by locus, with roughly 620-630 for A, B, C, DRB1 and DQB1, 522 for DQA1, 600 to 610 for DPA1, and around 460 for DPB1. An early release that covered approximately 600 HLA-typed donors contained approximately 290 gigabases of sequencing data and about 93 million unique TCR sequences. Rather than drawing on any new phenotypic data, the later analysis identified candidate immune exposures from TCR beta sequences and the way those sequences occurred across donors.

The library was prepared using the immunoSEQ multiplex PCR assay. The multiplex PCR relied on a mix of 60 forward primers for TCR Vbeta segments and 13 reverse primers for TCR Jbeta segments. The CDR3 region of rearranged TCR beta genes was amplified from genomic DNA by a multiplex PCR assay. The Illumina HiSeq System was used to sequence the amplified TCR beta libraries as 87-base-pair reads. The authors processed their data as follows. In a later analysis, some 80 million unique TCR beta chains were counted across the approximately 640 repertoires, and roughly 11 million of these chains were shared by at least two donors. A nearest-neighbor algorithm error-corrected the raw reads and collapsed the reads into unique sequences, merging closely related sequences to remove PCR and sequencing errors. CDR3 sequences were aligned to IMGT reference sequences to assign V, D and J gene segments. Each retained sequence needed at least a six-nucleotide match to both a V gene segment and a J gene segment. Rearrangements were classified as productive when the CDR3 lacked stop codons and remained in frame with V and J, and all other rearrangements were classified as non-productive. CDR3 was defined according to IMGT convention as the region running from the second conserved V-encoded cysteine to the conserved J-encoded phenylalanine. The earlier analysis of roughly 590 of the donors excluded sequences that lacked an unambiguous match to a single V gene segment. An earlier analysis of 587 of the donors called V segments functional above 56.7% productive rearrangements and segregating when the between-donor standard deviation exceeded 5%. A statistical classification framework was built to diagnose cytomegalovirus status from the catalog of TCR beta chain sequences. In a later analysis, V and J genes were assigned by comparing TCR nucleotide sequences against IMGT/GENE-DB human TR gene sequences. Using the TCRdist pipeline, a later analysis assigned CDR3 sequences along with most-parsimonious VDJ recombination scenarios. In a later analysis, each TCR beta chain was defined by its CDR3 amino acid sequence together with its V-gene family, and reads without a unique V-gene family were excluded. To address suspected cross-contamination and a sequencing artifact, a later analysis removed approximately 590 highly shared, low-generation-probability nucleotide sequences. A later analysis calculated a clonal expansion index for each public chain from normalized within-repertoire ranks of inferred template counts. In a later analysis, generation probabilities were computed with a VDJ recombination model fitted to out-of-frame rearrangements, and the resulting probabilities were checked against IGoR. In a later analysis, hypergeometric tests were used to score TCR-TCR, TCR-HLA and TCR-CMV co-occurrence, with a repertoire-size bias correction applied to TCR pairs. False discovery rates were estimated in a later analysis by permuting HLA or CMV assignments 20 times. A later analysis grouped co-occurring TCRs with DBSCAN, adding TCRdist sequence similarity when clustering within HLA-allele-positive subsets. Co-occurrence clustering excluded repertoires with fewer than 30,000 or more than 120,000 public chains, plus five with anomalous nucleotide sharing. TCRdb limited this immuneACCESS table to in-frame rearrangements with V and J called. A share of clones is missing; checked studies link under half to unresolved V genes, and the rest is unexplained. Clonal size and the V and J genes are those of that table, whereas D and trimming came from the DNA. This sample gives roughly 130,000 clones in total; approximately 66% of them show up just once. Approximately 8% of the sample is taken by the ten largest.

From cysteine to phenylalanine, the CDR3 is 15 amino acids long. Just the 45-base CDR3 DNA is kept, in frame starting at base 1. CDR1 is given as KGHSH and CDR2 as LQKENI, both from the germline V gene. V drops 3 bases and J drops 4 bases, leaving 13 bases in between. Here is what the overall study found, with its caveats: This cohort had only TCR beta chains sequenced, and the lack of alpha or paired-chain data limited which features could be detected. In a later analysis, some 17,000 TCR beta sequences were associated with specific HLA alleles at a false discovery rate of 0.05. A later analysis found that most CMV-associated TCR beta chains appeared HLA-restricted, with HLA associations seemingly driven largely by CMV exposure. In a later genetic analysis, fewer N-insertions in productive TCRs were reported among donors in an Asian-associated ancestry cluster than the roughly 700-donor mean. A further reported finding was that TCR beta sequences accurately predicted the HLA-A and HLA-B alleles for most subjects in the first cohort. CMV serostatus was the only immune exposure information available for the cohort. The study gave a list of some 150 TCR beta chains associated with cytomegalovirus. Strong co-occurrence of HLA alleles, especially DR and DQ, made assigning TCR associations to individual alleles difficult. Compared with equally common non-associated chains, HLA-associated TCR beta chains in a later analysis were more clonally expanded and had lower generation probabilities. It was suggested by the authors that the approach could potentially be generalized to other disease states and immunological phenotypes. HLA typing was unavailable for some donors at each locus, so association tests used only the typed subset. Correlated functional status among segregating V segments might be attributable to linkage disequilibrium, but an unknown experimental factor could not be ruled out. A later analysis found that TCR association rates varied across HLA loci, with DRB1 alleles showing the most associated TCRs and HLA-C alleles the fewest. Most TCR sequences were observed very rarely across donors, whereas some public TCRs were present in many individuals. An association between a missense DCLRE1C variant and V-gene and J-gene trimming of TCR beta chains was found in a later genetic analysis and replicated in an independent cohort. Because counts were too low, 15 to 20 rarely observed V segments, including chromosome 9 orphons, were left out of the earlier analysis of some 640 of the donors. The classifier was reported to diagnose cytomegalovirus status with high specificity and sensitivity in both the original and validation cohorts. Some IMGT-functional V segments, including TRBV6-2 and TRBV6-3, could not be told apart with the 87-base-pair reads, so those segments were excluded. The sequencing pipeline was judged likely to have produced a cluster of highly shared sequence variants as a technical artifact. In vitro tests confirmed that three of the cytomegalovirus-associated TCR beta chains recognize cytomegalovirus antigens. The presence/absence analyses assumed that sequencing depth was roughly uniform across donors, and that assumption may not be true. Several of the top co-occurrence clusters appeared to be linked to parvovirus B19, influenza, CMV and Epstein-Barr virus, according to a later analysis. Broadly in line with IMGT annotations, most TCR beta V segments showed up in productive rearrangements about 90% or about 30% of the time in an earlier analysis of under 700 of the donors.

The cohort consisted of 670 or so healthy bone marrow donors. All cohort members were sampled while nominally healthy, although unrecorded immune exposures were likely present. The donor was CMV seropositive and was included in the group of 289 seropositive cohort members. Each donor provided a peripheral blood sample, and peripheral blood mononuclear cells were used for TCR beta sequencing. The Qiagen DNeasy Blood Extraction Kit was used to extract genomic DNA from the blood cell samples. A note on this clone: This clone's antigen is unknown. There are no base qualities to consult, and no much larger clone falls within one base.

This clonotype was sampled from a woman aged 40 to 49 in good health and CMV-seropositive. The sample taken for sequencing was PBMCs. The sequence joins TRBV18 to TRBJ1-5; the D gene cannot be resolved reliably. The DNA is TGTGCCAGCTCACCTGGTCCGGACTTAAATCAGCCCCAGCATTTT. The encoded protein is CASSPGPDLNQPQHF.